This T cell receptor beta chain is from a study of shared clonotypes between healthy human individuals. Study observations and caveats: Naive subsets usually exceeded memory subsets in estimated richness. With few donors, the genetic and exposure-history diversity represented was limited. Non-shared clonotypes had lower generation probabilities than those shared by all four donors.

CD45RO-negative CD8 cells positively selected for CCR7 made up the naive population, which excluded terminally differentiated effector memory CD45RA+ cells. Germline V gene data show CDR1 as LGHNA and CDR2 as YSLEER. Trimming pared 6 bases from V and 3 bases from J, leaving 12 bases between. This CDR3 region has 13 residues. The repertoire was sequenced with immunoSEQ multiplex PCR; TCRdb's copy has only in-frame clones and lacks some. The data hold more than 600,000 clones, with 92% observed a single time. As for this clone: Its target is not known.

Sequenced material: naive CD8+ T cells sorted from blood. The rearrangement uses TRBV4-3 and TRBJ2-7; D not certain. This clonotype was sampled from a young man in good health. This CDR3 is CASSSWVNYEQYF. The CDR3 region has the DNA TGCGCCAGCAGTTCCTGGGTGAACTACGAGCAGTACTTC.